This T cell receptor (beta chain) was identified in a study of T-cell memory formation after mild COVID-19. The CDR3 is 14 residues long. Trimming removed 3 bases from V and 5 bases from J, with 14 bases in between. CDR1 SGDLS and CDR2 YYNGEE come from the germline V gene. It was 5'RACE with constant-segment primers that produced the TCR alpha and TCR beta cDNA libraries, which carried sample barcodes and UMIs. TCRdb independently ran MiXCR on the 5' RACE reads; one entry per CDR3 protein. Here the sample spans around 450,000 distinct CDR3 sequences, about 24% being singletons. This clonotype was recorded a few times.

The sequencing sample was made of PBMCs or a T cell subset sorted from them (not recorded which). J is TRBJ1-2 and V is TRBV9; D call uncertain. The source is an adult woman who had mild COVID-19 (a few samples of this study predate the infection). Cell type and time point are not known. CDR3 bases: TGTGCCAGCAGCGCCTATAATAGTGGGTATGGCTACACCTTC. It codes for CASSAYNSGYGYTF.